The 16 T cell receptor beta chains presented below share a single source sample, sequenced in a study of response to subunit inactivated influenza vaccine (dated by TCRdb to 2016 to 2018). The library was produced with RT-PCR. Sequencer: Illumina HiSeq 2500. TCRdb reanalyzed the raw reads on its own, using fastp at Q25 for trimming and MiXCR for clone calling, and kept in-frame beta chains. When rows share a CDR3 protein, they turn into one entry using the most common DNA and genes. A total of hundreds of thousands of distinct CDR3 sequences appear in this sample, 12% of them only once. Around 9.6% of the sample goes to the ten largest clones. Specimen: PBMCs from blood, collected on the day of vaccination. The receptor set was obtained from a middle-aged man who received an inactivated influenza vaccine. Donor details come from another sample of the same person, matched by shared clones.

This clonotype was recorded many times. The chain carries TRBV24-1 and TRBJ2-7, with TRBD1 matching over 10 bases. The germline V gene encodes CDR1 KGHDR and CDR2 SFDVKD. After removal of 5 bases from V and 3 bases from J, the junction contained 6 bases not matched to a gene. The CDR3 is 15 amino acids. The CDR3 sequence: CATSAGTGAIYEQYF. The CDR3 coding sequence is TGTGCCACCAGTGCCGGGACAGGGGCCATCTACGAGCAGTACTTC.

This clonotype was found many times. The chain carries TRBV7-3 and TRBJ1-6, with 7 bases identical to TRBD1. The CDR3 has 14 residues. Germline lookup yields CDR1 SGHTA and CDR2 FQGTGA. Unmatched junction bases numbered 7, after V lost 4 bases and J lost 10 bases. In DNA form, the CDR3 reads TGTGCCAGCAGCTCGACAGGGTCCAACTCACCCCTCCACTTT. It codes for CASSSTGSNSPLHF.

This clonotype has at least ten counts. This chain joins TRBV19 and TRBJ1-1; 11 bases agree with TRBD1. Germline V lookup: CDR1 LNHDA, CDR2 SQIVND (reference sequence). The V gene end was trimmed by 6 bases and the J gene end by 5 bases; junction bases not matched to a gene: 8. CDR3 length: 15 residues. The DNA of the CDR3 is TGTGCCAGTAGCGTCGGACAGGGGGCGAGGACTGAAGCTTTCTTT. Protein sequence: CASSVGQGARTEAFF.

This chain links TRBV7-2 with TRBJ1-5; unclear D gene. V was shortened by 1 base and J by 4 bases, with 8 bases between the two germline ends. Per the germline V gene, CDR1 is SGHTA and CDR2 is FQGNSA. CDR3 length: 14 residues. The chain's CDR3 is CASSLVAANQPQHF. Written as DNA, the CDR3 is TGTGCCAGCAGCTTAGTGGCAGCAAATCAGCCCCAGCATTTT.

In this sample, this clonotype turned up a few times. The CDR3 is CASSYRGRFSEQFF. The CDR3 DNA sequence: TGTGCCAGCAGTTACCGCGGGAGGTTCAGTGAGCAGTTCTTC. The genes are TRBV6-2 or TRBV6-3 and TRBJ2-1; 8 nucleotides agree with TRBD2. The V and J ends lost 2 bases and 9 bases, in that order; junction bases with no gene match: 6. The CDR3 length is 14 residues. Germline-derived CDR1 and CDR2 are MNHEY and SVGEGT.

This clonotype appeared many times. The chain recombines TRBV20-1 with TRBJ1-2; 7 bases are a match to TRBD1. The CDR3 has 13 residues. V gave up 6 bases and J gave up 3 bases; unmatched junction bases: 7. Germline CDR1 and CDR2: DFQATT and SNEGSKA (reference sequence). The chain's CDR3 is CSANRGFYYGYTF. CDR3 nucleotide sequence: TGCAGTGCAAACAGGGGCTTCTACTATGGCTACACCTTC.

This clonotype showed up just a few times. The chain has TRBV12-3 or TRBV12-4 and TRBJ1-1; TRBD1 might be the D (6 bases). This CDR3 has 14 residues. The V and J ends lost 6 bases and 4 bases respectively, with 15 bases between them. The CDR3 reads CASSQTGWVTEAFF. CDR3 nucleotide sequence: TGTGCCAGCAGCCAGACAGGTTGGGTCACTGAAGCTTTCTTT.

This clonotype was counted a few times. This chain uses TRBV12-3 or TRBV12-4 with TRBJ2-3; D tentatively reads TRBD1 or TRBD2 (5 bases each). V shed 7 bases and J shed 5 bases, with 16 bases lying between them. The CDR3 totals 14 residues. CDR3: CASIVGAGGDTQYF. For the CDR3, the DNA is TGTGCCAGCATAGTCGGGGCTGGGGGAGATACGCAGTATTTT.

This clonotype was seen repeatedly, ten times or more. The CDR3 DNA reads TGCGCCAGCAGCATTACCGGGACAGTCAATCAGCCCCAGCATTTT. It specifies CASSITGTVNQPQHF. The chain recombines TRBV5-1 with TRBJ1-5, with 7 bases aligning to TRBD1. With 4 bases clipped from V and 3 bases from J, the junction kept 7 bases outside the gene matches. Germline V CDR1 and CDR2: SGHRS, YFSETQ. CDR3 length: 15 amino acids.

The chain recombines TRBV4-2 with TRBJ2-6, with D perhaps matching TRBD1 (6 bases). The CDR3 is 19 residues long. Germline CDR1 is LGHNA and CDR2 is YNFKEQ. Trimming removed 4 bases from V and 0 bases from J, with 19 bases in between. CDR3 DNA: TGTGCCAGCAGCCCTACCGCCCACGACAGGTTCTCTGGGGCCAACGTCCTGACTTTC. Residues: CASSPTAHDRFSGANVLTF.

This clonotype was counted a few times. The J gene is TRBJ2-2, the V gene TRBV11-2; the D is unclear. Deletions cut 1 base from V and 6 bases from J, with 9 bases between. Per germline, CDR1 SGHAT and CDR2 FQNNGV. There are 14 residues in the CDR3. CDR3 DNA sequence: TGTGCCAGCAGCTTAGGCCAGGTTTCCGGGGAGCTGTTTTTT. Translated: CASSLGQVSGELFF.

This clonotype was counted a few times. The V gene is TRBV7-2, the J gene TRBJ2-1, with 12 bases lining up with TRBD2. CDR1 and CDR2 from the germline V gene are SGHTA and FQGNSA. After removal of 5 bases from V and 10 bases from J, the junction contained 9 bases not matched to a gene. The CDR3 has 15 residues. The CDR3 DNA is TGTGCCAGCAGCCCTCTAGCGGGAGGGTCTCGGGAGCAGTTCTTC. Translation: CASSPLAGGSREQFF.

A few counts support this clonotype. The J gene is TRBJ2-7, the V gene TRBV7-9; TRBD1 aligns across 9 bases. V shed 3 bases and J 1 base; nucleotides not matched to a gene: 10. CDR1 is SEHNR, CDR2 FQNEAQ, per germline (reference sequence). The CDR3 sequence is 17 residues long. CDR3 sequence (DNA): TGTGCCAGCAGCTTTGGACCCGGGACAGGGTTTTCCTACGAGCAGTACTTC. The encoded protein is CASSFGPGTGFSYEQYF.

CDR3 bases: TGTGCCAGCAGTTACTACAGCACAACTTCTGAGCAGTACTTC. Residues: CASSYYSTTSEQYF. This chain joins TRBV6-2 or TRBV6-3 and TRBJ2-7; D uncertain. Trimming removed 1 base from V and 7 bases from J, with 14 bases in between. This CDR3 contains 14 residues. Germline V gives CDR1 MNHEY, CDR2 SVGEGT.

This clonotype showed up many times. The chain is built from TRBV7-2 and TRBJ1-1, with no clear D. Germline CDR1 SGHTA, CDR2 FQGNSA. Trimming left V 5 bases short and J 10 bases short, with 20 bases between. This CDR3 is 14 amino acids long. CDR3 residues: CASSPQTFERGAFF. The CDR3 coding sequence is TGTGCCAGCAGCCCGCAGACTTTCGAACGGGGAGCTTTCTTT. Based on the CDR3 plus reference TRBV7-2 and TRBJ1-1, the full variable domain is GAGVSQSPSNKVTEKGKDVELRCDPISGHTALYWYRQSLGQGLEFLIYFQGNSAPDKSGLPSDRFSAERTGGSVSTLTIQRTQQEDSAVYLCASSPQTFERGAFFGQGTRLTVV.

This chain uses TRBV5-1 with TRBJ1-6; D unclear. There are 18 residues in the CDR3. V was shortened by 0 bases and J by 1 base, with 14 bases between the two germline ends. CDR1 SGHRS and CDR2 YFSETQ come from the germline V gene. The CDR3 nucleotides read TGCGCCAGCAGCTTGGAGGCGTCCAGAGGTTCCTATAATTCACCCCTCCACTTT. As protein: CASSLEASRGSYNSPLHF.